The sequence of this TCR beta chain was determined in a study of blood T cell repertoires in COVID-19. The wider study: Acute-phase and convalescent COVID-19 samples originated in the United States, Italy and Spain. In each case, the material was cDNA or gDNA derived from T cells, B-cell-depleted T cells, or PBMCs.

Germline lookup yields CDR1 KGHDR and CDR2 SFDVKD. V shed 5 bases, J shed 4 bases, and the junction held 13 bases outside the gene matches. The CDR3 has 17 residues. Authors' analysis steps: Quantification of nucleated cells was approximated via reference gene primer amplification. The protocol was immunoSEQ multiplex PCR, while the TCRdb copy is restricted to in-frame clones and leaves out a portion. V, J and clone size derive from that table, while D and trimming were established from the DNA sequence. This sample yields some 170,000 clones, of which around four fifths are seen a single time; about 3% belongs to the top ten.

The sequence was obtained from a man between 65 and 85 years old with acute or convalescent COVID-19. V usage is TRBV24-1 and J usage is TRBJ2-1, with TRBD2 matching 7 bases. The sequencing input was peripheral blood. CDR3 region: CATSGRSQRGGYNEQFF. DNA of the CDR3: TGTGCCACCAGTGGTCGCTCCCAGCGGGGCGGGTACAATGAGCAGTTCTTC.